This T cell receptor beta chain comes out of a study of T cells in localized non-small cell lung cancer. The CDR3 sequence is 16 residues long. V dropped 0 bases and J dropped 3; count of bases not matched to a gene: 8. From germline, CDR1 is MNHNS and CDR2 SASEGT. This table comes from immunoSEQ multiplex PCR, and its TCRdb copy is limited to in-frame clones, with some not included. The data contain about 33,000 clones, 85% to 90% of them singletons. J is TRBJ2-7 and V is TRBV6-1, with 7 bases that match TRBD1. The specimen comprised peripheral blood, sampled before any cancer treatment. This clonotype was obtained from a male donor aged 60 or over with stage III lung adenocarcinoma. The CDR3 bases are TGTGCCAGCAGTGAAGCGCCGGGACAGCCCTACTACGAGCAGTACTTC. Translated: CASSEAPGQPYYEQYF.